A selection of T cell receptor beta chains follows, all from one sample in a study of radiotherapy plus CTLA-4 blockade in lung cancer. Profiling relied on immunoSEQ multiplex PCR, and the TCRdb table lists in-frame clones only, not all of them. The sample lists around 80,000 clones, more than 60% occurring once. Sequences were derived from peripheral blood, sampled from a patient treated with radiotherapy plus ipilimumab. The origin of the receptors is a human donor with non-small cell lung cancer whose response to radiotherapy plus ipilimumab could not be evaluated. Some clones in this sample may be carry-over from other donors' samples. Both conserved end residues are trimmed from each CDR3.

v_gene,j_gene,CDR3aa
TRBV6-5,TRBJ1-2,ASGTGGPYGYT
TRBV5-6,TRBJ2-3,ASSLVGTDTQY
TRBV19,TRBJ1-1,ASSANRPPTLNTEAF
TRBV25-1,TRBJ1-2,ASSLTGVAYGYT
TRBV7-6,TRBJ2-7,ASSPQTSGGSYEQY
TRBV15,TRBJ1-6,ATSREGLKASPLH
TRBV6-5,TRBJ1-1,ASSSWTVYTEAF
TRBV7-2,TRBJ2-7,ASSFTGGEQY
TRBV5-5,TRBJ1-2,ASSLPGQGYGYT
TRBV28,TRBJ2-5,ASSPSPGTGWETQY
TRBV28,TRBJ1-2,ASSPPGLRNYGYT
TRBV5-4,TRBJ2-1,ASSRPRGGDEQF
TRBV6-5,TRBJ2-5,ASRPGYQETQY
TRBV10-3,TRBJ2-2,AIGGTSGVYTGELF
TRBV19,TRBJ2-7,ASSTAYEQY
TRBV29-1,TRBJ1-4,SADGGEKLF
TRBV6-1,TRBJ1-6,ASSPTGVSPLH
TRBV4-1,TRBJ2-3,ASSQDPGGTPADTQY
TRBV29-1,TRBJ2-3,SVGGGNTDTQY
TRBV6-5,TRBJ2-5,ASSRSGTVQETQY
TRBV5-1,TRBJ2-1,ASSSMTSGDYNEQF
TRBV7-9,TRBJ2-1,ASSPAGDRGYNEQF
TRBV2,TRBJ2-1,ASRKEGEQF
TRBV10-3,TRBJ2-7,AISEGTGKDEQY
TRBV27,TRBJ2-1,ASSFPRGTTYNEQF
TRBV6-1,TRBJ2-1,ASTDRSPYNEQF
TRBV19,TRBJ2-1,ASTSGGVHGHEQF
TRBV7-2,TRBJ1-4,ASSPRTGLEKLF
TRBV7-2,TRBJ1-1,ASSPNRLHAEAF
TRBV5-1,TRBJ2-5,ASSRQGGQETQY
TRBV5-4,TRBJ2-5,ASSPPGQGQETQY
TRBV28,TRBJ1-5,ASSVPDWGGNQPQH
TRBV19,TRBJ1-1,ASRSPGTGQPEAF
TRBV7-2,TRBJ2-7,ASSLDYYEQY
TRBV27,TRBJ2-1,ASSPLMGVDEQF
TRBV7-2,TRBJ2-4,ASSLGSSGLYAKNIQY
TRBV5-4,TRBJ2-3,ASSLGRGRDTDTQY
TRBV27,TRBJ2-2,AGLQGKGAGELF
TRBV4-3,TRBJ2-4,ASSQDRTGRNIQY
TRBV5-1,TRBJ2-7,ASSPWEGSYEQY
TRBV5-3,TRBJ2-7,ARSQLPTGTSSYEQY
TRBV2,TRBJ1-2,ASSEGYSSIYGYT
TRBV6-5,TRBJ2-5,ASSYGGAQETQY
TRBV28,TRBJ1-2,ASSPGSPSLYGYT
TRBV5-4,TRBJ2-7,ASRHSYEQY
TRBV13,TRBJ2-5,ASSSPSGGALETQY
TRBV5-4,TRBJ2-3,ASSYPTSPDTQY
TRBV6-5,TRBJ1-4,ASSLQQTNEKLF
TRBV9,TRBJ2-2,ASSVGDWRNTGELF
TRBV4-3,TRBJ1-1,ASSLSLDRAPNTEAF
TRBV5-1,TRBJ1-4,ASSLDGGRREKLF
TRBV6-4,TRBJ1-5,ASSLDGGNQPQH
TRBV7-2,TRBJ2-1,ASSSSSGGGNEQF
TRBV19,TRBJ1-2,ASSNLRGNSFGYT